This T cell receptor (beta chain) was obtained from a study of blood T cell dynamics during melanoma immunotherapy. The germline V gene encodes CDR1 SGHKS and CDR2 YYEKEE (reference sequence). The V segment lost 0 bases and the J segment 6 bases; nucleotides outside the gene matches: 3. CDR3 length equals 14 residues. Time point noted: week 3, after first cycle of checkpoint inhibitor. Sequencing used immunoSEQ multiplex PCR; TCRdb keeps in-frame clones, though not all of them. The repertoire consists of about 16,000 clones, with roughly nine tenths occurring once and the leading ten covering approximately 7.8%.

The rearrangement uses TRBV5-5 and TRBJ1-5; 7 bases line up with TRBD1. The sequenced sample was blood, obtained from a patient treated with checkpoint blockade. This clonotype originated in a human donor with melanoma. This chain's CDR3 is CASSLEGGGQPQHF. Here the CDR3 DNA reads TGTGCCAGCAGCTTGGAAGGGGGCGGTCAGCCCCAGCATTTT.